In this sample, the clone carrying this T cell receptor beta chain turned up a few times. Its antigen is not identified. The data derive from a study of cytomegalovirus exposure and HLA in healthy donors. Overall study context: Roughly 85 million unique TCRs from HLA-typed donors made up an early data release. Study conclusions and caveats: An analysis done earlier found most TCR beta V segments productive about 87% or about 30% of the time.

This PCR relied on a set of 60 Vbeta primers and 13 Jbeta primers. Using immunoSEQ multiplex PCR, the repertoire was profiled, and TCRdb retains in-frame clones only, with some absent. The table has about 130,000 clones, about three quarters seen once. The CDR3 has 15 amino acids. Germline lookup yields CDR1 KGHSH and CDR2 LQKENI. Trimming at V came to 3 bases and at J to 13 bases, leaving 12 bases not matched to a gene. This TCR derives from a woman aged 55-70 years in good health and CMV-seropositive. The rearrangement links TRBV18 to TRBJ1-4; 9 nucleotides match TRBD1. Sample: PBMCs. The CDR3 DNA sequence: TGTGCCAGCTCACCTCTATTTCCGGGACAGGGTTTACTGTTTTTT. Translation gives CASSPLFPGQGLLFF.